This T cell receptor beta chain was found in a study of blood T cell repertoires in COVID-19. Study as a whole: COVID-19 samples, acute and convalescent, were from the United States, Italy and Spain. PBMCs, B-cell-depleted T cells, or T cells provided the cDNA or gDNA that made up the material.

Per the germline V gene, CDR1 is ENHRY and CDR2 is SYGVKD. The CDR3 length is 13 residues. V was pared by 5 bases and J by 9 bases, with 9 bases of the junction left unmatched. Participants came from fewer than 25 US areas, aged roughly 18 to 95 years. Under the authors' procedure: Reference gene primer amplification gave estimated nucleated cell counts. Assay used: immunoSEQ multiplex PCR; TCRdb lists only in-frame clones, some missing. Clonal size and the V and J genes are those of that table, whereas D and trimming came from the DNA. The sample contains around 500,000 clones, around nine tenths of which appear only once.

This receptor was identified in a woman in her thirties or forties who had recovered from COVID-19. The chain has TRBV10-3 and TRBJ1-1; TRBD1 agrees at 7 bases. The material sequenced was PBMCs or T cells enriched from blood (not recorded which). The CDR3 protein is CAISPGQSNQAFF. The CDR3 DNA reads as TGTGCCATCAGTCCGGGACAGAGTAATCAAGCTTTCTTT.